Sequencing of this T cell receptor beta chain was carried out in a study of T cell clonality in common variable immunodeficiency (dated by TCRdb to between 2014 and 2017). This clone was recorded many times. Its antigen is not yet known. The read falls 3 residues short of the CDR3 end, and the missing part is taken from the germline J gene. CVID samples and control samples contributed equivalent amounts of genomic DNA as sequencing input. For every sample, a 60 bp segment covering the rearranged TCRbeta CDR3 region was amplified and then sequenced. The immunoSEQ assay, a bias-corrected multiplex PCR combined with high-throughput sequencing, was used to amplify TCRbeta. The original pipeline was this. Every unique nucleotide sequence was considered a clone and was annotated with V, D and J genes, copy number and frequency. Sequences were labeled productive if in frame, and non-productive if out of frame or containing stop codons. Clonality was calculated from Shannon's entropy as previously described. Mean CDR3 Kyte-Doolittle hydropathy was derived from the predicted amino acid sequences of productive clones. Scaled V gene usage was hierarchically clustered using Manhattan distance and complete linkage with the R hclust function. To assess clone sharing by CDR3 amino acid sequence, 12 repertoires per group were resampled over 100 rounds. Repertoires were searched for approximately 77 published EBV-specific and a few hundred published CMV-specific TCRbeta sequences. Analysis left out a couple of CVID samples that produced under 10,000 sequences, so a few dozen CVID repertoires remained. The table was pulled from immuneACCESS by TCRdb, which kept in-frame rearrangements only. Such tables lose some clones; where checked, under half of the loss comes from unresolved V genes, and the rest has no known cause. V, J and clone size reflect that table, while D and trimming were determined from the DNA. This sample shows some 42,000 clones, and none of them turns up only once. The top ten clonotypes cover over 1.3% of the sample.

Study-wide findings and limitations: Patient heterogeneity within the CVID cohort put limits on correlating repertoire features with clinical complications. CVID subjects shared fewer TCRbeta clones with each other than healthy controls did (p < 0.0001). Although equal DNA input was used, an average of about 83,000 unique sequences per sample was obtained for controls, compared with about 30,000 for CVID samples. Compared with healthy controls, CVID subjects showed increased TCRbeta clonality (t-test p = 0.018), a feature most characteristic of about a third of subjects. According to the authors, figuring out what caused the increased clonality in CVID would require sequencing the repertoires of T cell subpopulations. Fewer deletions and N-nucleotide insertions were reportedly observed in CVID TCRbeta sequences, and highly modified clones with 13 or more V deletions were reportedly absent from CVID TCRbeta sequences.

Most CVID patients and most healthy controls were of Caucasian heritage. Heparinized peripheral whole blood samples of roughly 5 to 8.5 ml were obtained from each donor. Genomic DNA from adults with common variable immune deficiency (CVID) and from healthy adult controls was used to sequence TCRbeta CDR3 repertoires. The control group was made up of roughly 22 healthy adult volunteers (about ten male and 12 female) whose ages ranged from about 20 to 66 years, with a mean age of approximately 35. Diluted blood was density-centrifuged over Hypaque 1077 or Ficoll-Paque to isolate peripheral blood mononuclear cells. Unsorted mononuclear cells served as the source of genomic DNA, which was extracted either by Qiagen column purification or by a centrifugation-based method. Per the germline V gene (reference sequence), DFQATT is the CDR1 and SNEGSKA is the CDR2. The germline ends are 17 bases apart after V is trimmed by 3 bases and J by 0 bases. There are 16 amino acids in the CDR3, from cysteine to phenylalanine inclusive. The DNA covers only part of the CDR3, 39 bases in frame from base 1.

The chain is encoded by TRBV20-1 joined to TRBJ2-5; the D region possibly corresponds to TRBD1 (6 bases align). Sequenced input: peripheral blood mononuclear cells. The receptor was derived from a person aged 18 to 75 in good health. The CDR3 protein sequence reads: CSASLTRTAYQETQYF. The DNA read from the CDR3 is TGCAGTGCTAGCCTAACCAGGACAGCCTACCAAGAGACC.